The sequence of this T cell receptor beta chain was determined in a study of regulatory T cells in long-lasting Graves disease. Noted time point: persistent/refractory GD, antithyroid drugs over 5 years with positive TRAb. The TCR library was made from RNA that had been extracted from PBMCs in TRIzol. Patients came from an endocrinology department in Xi'an, China. Building the TCR beta libraries relied on iRepertoire HTBI primers, and CDR3 regions underwent Arm-PCR. One entry per CDR3 protein, called by TCRdb with MiXCR from the multiplex PCR reads. The data show 450,000 or so distinct CDR3 sequences, approximately 23% seen once. CDR1 is MDHEN and CDR2 is SYDVKM in the germline V gene. This CDR3 has 14 residues. The V end lost 5 bases, the J end lost 7 bases, and 14 bases lay between the germline ends. This clonotype was seen at least ten times. Antigen specificity is unknown. General study findings and limits: TRBV28 was favored in persistent disease, as were TRBJ1-2 and TRBJ2-5.

The sequence came from a female donor with Graves disease. J is TRBJ2-2 and V is TRBV28, with D perhaps being TRBD1 or TRBD2 (5 bases each). The sequencing used peripheral blood mononuclear cells (PBMCs), collected when the disease was refractory, from a patient treated with antithyroid drugs. CDR3 DNA: TGTGCCAGCAGTCCGGGGACCAATCACGGGGAGCTGTTTTTT. Amino acids: CASSPGTNHGELFF.